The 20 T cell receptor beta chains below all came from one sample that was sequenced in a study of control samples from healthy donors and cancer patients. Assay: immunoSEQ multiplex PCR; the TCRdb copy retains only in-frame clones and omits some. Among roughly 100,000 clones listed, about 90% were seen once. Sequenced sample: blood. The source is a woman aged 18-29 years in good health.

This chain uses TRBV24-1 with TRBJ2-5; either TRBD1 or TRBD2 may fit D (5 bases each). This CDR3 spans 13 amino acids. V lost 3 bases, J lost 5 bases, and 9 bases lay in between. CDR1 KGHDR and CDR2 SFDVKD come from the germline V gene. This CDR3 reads CATSDQGRETQYF. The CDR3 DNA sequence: TGTGCCACCAGTGATCAGGGACGCGAGACCCAGTACTTC.

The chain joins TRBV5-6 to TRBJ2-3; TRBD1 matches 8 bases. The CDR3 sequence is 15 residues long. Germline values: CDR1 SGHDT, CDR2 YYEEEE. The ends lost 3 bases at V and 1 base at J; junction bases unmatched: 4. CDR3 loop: CASSSYRGGTDTQYF. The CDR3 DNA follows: TGTGCCAGCAGCTCCTACAGGGGGGGCACAGATACGCAGTATTTT.

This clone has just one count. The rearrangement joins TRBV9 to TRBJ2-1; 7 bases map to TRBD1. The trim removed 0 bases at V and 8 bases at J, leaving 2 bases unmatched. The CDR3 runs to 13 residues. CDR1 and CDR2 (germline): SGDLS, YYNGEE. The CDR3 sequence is CASSVDRGDEQFF. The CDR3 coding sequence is TGTGCCAGCAGCGTAGACAGGGGCGATGAGCAGTTCTTC.

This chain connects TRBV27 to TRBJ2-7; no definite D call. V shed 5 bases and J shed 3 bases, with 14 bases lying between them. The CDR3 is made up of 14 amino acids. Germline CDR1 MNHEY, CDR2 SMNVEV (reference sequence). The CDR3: CASSLRSNRYEQYF. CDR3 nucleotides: TGTGCCAGCAGTCTCCGATCGAACCGCTACGAGCAGTACTTC.

CDR3: CASGVGDRRNSPLHF. The CDR3 DNA reads as TGTGCCAGCGGTGTAGGAGACAGGCGAAATTCACCCCTCCACTTT. The V gene is TRBV25-1, the J gene TRBJ1-6; TRBD1 is a possible D gene (6 bases). Trimming took off 8 bases at V and 7 bases at J, with 18 bases between the two ends. Germline values: CDR1 MGHDK, CDR2 SYGVNS. This CDR3 has 15 amino acids.

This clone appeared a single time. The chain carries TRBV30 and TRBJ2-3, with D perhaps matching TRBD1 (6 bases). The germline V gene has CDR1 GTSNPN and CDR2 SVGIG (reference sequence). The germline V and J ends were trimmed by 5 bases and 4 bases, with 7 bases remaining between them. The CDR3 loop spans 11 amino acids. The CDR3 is CAWEGADTQYF. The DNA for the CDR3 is TGTGCCTGGGAGGGGGCAGATACGCAGTATTTT.

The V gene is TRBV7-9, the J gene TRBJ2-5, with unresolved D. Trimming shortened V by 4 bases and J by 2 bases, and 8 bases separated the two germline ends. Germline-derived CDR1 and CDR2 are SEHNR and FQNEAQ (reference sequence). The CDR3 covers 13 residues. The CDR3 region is CASSYGEQETQYF. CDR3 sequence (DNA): TGTGCCAGCAGCTATGGAGAACAAGAGACCCAGTACTTC.

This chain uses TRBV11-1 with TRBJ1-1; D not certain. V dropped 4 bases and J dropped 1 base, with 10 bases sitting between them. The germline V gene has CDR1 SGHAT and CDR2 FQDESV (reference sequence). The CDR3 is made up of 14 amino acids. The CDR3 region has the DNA TGTGCCAGCAGCTCCGGGAGCGGGAACACTGAAGCTTTCTTT. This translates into CASSSGSGNTEAFF.

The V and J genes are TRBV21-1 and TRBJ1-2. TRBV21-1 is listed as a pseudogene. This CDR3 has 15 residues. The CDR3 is CASSNPLWTRDGYTF. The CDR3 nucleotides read TGTGCCAGCAGCAACCCTCTTTGGACGAGAGATGGCTACACCTTC.

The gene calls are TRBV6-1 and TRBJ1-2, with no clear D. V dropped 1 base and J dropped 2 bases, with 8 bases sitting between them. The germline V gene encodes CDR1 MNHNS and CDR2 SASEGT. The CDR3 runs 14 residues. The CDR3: CASSEDLGNYGYTF. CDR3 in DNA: TGTGCCAGCAGTGAAGATTTGGGGAACTATGGCTACACCTTC.

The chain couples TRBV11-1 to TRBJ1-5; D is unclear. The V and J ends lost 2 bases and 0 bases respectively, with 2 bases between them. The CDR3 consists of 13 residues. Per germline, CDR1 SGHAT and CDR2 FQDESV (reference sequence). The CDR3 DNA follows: TGTGCCAGCAGCTTAACTAGCAATCAGCCCCAGCATTTT. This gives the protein CASSLTSNQPQHF.

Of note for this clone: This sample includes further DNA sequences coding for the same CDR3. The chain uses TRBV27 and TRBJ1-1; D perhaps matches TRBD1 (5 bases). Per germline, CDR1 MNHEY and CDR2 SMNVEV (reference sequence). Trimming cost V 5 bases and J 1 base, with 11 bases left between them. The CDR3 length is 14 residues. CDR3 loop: CASSPGTANTEAFF. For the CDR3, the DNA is TGTGCCAGCAGTCCCGGGACGGCGAACACTGAAGCTTTCTTT.

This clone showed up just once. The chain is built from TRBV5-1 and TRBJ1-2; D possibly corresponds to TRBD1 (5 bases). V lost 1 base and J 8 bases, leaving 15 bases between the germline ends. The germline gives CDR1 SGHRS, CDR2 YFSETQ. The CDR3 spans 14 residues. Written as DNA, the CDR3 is TGCGCCAGCAGCTTGATGTCAGGGACTTACGGCTACACCTTC. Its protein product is CASSLMSGTYGYTF. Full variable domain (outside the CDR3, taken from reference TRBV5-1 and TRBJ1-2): KAGVTQTPRYLIKTRGQQVTLSCSPISGHRSVSWYQQTPGQGLQFLFEYFSETQRNKGNFPGRFSGRQFSNSRSEMNVSTLELGDSALYLCASSLMSGTYGYTFGSGTRLTVV.

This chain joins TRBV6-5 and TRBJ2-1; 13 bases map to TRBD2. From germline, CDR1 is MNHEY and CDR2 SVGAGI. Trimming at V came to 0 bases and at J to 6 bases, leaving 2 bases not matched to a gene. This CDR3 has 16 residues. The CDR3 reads CASSYSTSGRLNEQFF. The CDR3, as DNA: TGTGCCAGCAGTTACTCGACTAGCGGGAGGCTCAATGAGCAGTTCTTC.

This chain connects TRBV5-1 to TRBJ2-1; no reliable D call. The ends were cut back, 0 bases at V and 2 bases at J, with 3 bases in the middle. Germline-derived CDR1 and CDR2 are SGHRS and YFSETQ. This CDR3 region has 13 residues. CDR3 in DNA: TGCGCCAGCAGCTTGGGGCCCTACAATGAGCAGTTCTTC. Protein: CASSLGPYNEQFF.

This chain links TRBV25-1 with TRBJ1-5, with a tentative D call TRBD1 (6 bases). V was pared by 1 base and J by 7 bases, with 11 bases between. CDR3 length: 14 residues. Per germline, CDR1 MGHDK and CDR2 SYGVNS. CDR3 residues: CASSEWGAEQPQHF. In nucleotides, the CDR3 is TGTGCCAGCAGTGAATGGGGGGCTGAACAGCCCCAGCATTTT.

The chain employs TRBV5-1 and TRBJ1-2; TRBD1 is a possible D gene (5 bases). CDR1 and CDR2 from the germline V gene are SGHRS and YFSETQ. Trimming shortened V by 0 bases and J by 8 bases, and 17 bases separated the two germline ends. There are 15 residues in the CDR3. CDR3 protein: CASSLVSGLVTGYTF. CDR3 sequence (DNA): TGCGCCAGCAGCTTGGTTTCAGGGTTGGTGACCGGCTACACCTTC.

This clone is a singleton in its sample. The DNA of the CDR3 is TGTGCCAGCAGTTCTGACTCTGAAGCTTTCTTT. The encoded protein is CASSSDSEAFF. The chain employs TRBV28 and TRBJ1-1; no clear D gene. The CDR3 covers 11 residues. From germline, CDR1 is MDHEN and CDR2 SYDVKM. The V end was cut by 4 bases, the J end by 6 bases, with 6 bases between.

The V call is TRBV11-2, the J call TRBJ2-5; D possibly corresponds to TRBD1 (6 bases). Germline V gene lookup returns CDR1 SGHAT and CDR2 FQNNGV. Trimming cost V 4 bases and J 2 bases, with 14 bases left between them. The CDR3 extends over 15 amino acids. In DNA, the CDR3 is TGTGCCAGCAGCTCCATAACAGGGAGACAAGAGACCCAGTACTTC. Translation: CASSSITGRQETQYF.

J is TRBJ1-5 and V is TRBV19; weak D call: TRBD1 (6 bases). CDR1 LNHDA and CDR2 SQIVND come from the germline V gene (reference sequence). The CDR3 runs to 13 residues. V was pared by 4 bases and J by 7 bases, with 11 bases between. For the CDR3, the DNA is TGTGCCAGTAGTAGGGAGGGGGTACAGCCCCAGCATTTT. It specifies CASSREGVQPQHF.